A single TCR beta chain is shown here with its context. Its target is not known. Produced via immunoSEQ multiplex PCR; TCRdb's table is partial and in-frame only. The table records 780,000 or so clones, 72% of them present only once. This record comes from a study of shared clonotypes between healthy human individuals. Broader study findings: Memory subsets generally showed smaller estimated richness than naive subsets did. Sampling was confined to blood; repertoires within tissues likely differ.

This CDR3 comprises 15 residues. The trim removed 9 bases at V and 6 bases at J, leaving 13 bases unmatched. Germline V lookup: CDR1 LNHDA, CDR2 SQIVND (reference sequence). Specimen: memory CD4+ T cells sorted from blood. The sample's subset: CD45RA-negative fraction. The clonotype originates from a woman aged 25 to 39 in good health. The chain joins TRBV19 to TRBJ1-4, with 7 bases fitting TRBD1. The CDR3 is CASYHSRTGHEKLFF. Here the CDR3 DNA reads TGTGCCAGCTACCATAGCAGGACAGGTCATGAAAAACTGTTTTTT.